This TCR beta chain was sequenced in a study of preoperative IRX-2 immunotherapy in early breast cancer. Only in-frame clones appear in the TCRdb table, and some are missing; sequencing was by immunoSEQ multiplex PCR. The sample lists around 5,600 clones; under 85% were seen once. The treatment was: preoperative locoregional IRX-2 cytokine immunotherapy. This phase Ib study tested locoregional IRX-2 cytokine immunotherapy given before surgery. This clonotype was sampled from a human donor with breast cancer. Sequencing was performed on tumor tissue, taken before IRX-2 immunotherapy.

The CDR3 sequence: CASTQAGGGYGYTF. CDR3 DNA: TGTGCCAGCACCCAGGCGGGGGGCGGCTATGGCTACACCTTC. This chain uses TRBV12-5 with TRBJ1-2; D is perhaps TRBD1 (6 bases). This CDR3 has 14 amino acids. Germline V lookup: CDR1 LGHNT, CDR2 FRNRAP. The variable domain in full, with the rest retrieved from reference TRBV12-5 and TRBJ1-2, is DARVTQTPRHKVTEMGQEVTMRCQPILGHNTVFWYRQTMMQGLELLAYFRNRAPLDDSGMPKDRFSAEMPDATLATLKIQPSEPRDSAVYFCASTQAGGGYGYTFGSGTRLTVV.